One sample yielded the 24 T cell receptor beta chains listed below, sequenced in a study of cytomegalovirus exposure and HLA in healthy donors (dated by TCRdb to the late 2010s). The receptor library was made with the immunoSEQ multiplex PCR assay. For the multiplex PCR, a mixture combining 60 forward primers for TCR Vbeta segments and 13 reverse primers for TCR Jbeta segments was used. In TCRdb, the immuneACCESS table is reduced to in-frame sequences with V and J assigned. These tables do not hold every clone; where another copy was compared, an unresolved V gene accounts for under half, and the others remain unexplained. The sample table holds more than 60,000 clones, of which 65% to 80% were seen once. The top ten clonotypes cover nearly 3% of the sample. Sequencing was done on a sample of PBMCs. These receptors were taken from a woman aged 25 to 39 in good health and CMV-seronegative.

V gene TRBV2 combines with J gene TRBJ1-1; 12 bases align to TRBD1. Looked up from germline, CDR1 is SNHLY and CDR2 is FYNNEI. Unmatched junction bases numbered 6, after V lost 8 bases and J lost 5 bases. The CDR3 has 14 residues. In DNA, the CDR3 is TGTGCCAGCGGGGGACAGGGGGCTTTTACTGAAGCTTTCTTT. This sequence encodes CASGGQGAFTEAFF.

The chain carries TRBV6-5 and TRBJ1-2, with a weak D call TRBD1 (6 bases). V was trimmed by 4 bases and J by 0 bases, leaving 12 bases between them. The CDR3 has 15 amino acids. Per the germline V gene, CDR1 is MNHEY and CDR2 is SVGAGI. The CDR3 DNA sequence: TGTGCCAGCAGTTGGGCACAGGGCGCTAACTATGGCTACACCTTC. The encoded protein is CASSWAQGANYGYTF.

This clone has only a few counts. This chain connects TRBV6-5 to TRBJ2-6; D may be TRBD2 (6 bases). The germline gives CDR1 MNHEY, CDR2 SVGAGI. This CDR3 is built from 15 residues. V gave up 6 bases and J gave up 4 bases, with 13 bases separating them. The CDR3 region has the DNA TGTGCCAGCAGCTTTCTAGCGACAGGGGCCAACGTCCTGACTTTC. Its protein product is CASSFLATGANVLTF.

V usage is TRBV19 and J usage is TRBJ2-1, with 8 bases identical to TRBD2. Germline loops: CDR1 LNHDA, CDR2 SQIVND (reference sequence). V was clipped by 3 bases and J by 2 bases; unmatched bases: 0. This CDR3 is 14 amino acids long. The CDR3 DNA follows: TGTGCCAGTAGTATTAGCGGGACCTACAATGAGCAGTTCTTC. It is translated as CASSISGTYNEQFF.

This clone has a handful of counts. The chain recombines TRBV4-1 with TRBJ1-2, with TRBD1 matching 7 bases. J lost 3 bases, V lost 2 bases, and 6 bases had no gene match. Germline V gene lookup returns CDR1 MGHRA and CDR2 YSYEKL. The CDR3 loop spans 15 amino acids. The CDR3 is CASSQSQGVDYGYTF. The CDR3 region has the DNA TGCGCCAGCAGCCAAAGTCAGGGGGTTGACTATGGCTACACCTTC.

This chain connects TRBV25-1 to TRBJ2-7, with 7 bases lining up with TRBD1. The CDR3 consists of 13 residues. Germline CDR1 and CDR2: MGHDK and SYGVNS. The trim removed 5 bases at V and 9 bases at J, leaving 10 bases unmatched. This CDR3 is CASSFSTGLGQYF. CDR3 in DNA: TGTGCCAGCAGTTTCTCGACAGGGTTGGGGCAGTACTTC.

V gene TRBV29-1 combines with J gene TRBJ1-4, with D possibly matching TRBD1 (6 bases). The length of the CDR3 is 13 residues. Trimming stripped 6 bases from V and 4 bases from J, with 12 bases between. CDR1 is SQVTM and CDR2 is ANQGSEA in the germline V gene. CDR3 in DNA: TGCAGCGTCGCAGACAGGAGTAATGAAAAACTGTTTTTT. Encoded protein: CSVADRSNEKLFF.

This chain joins TRBV5-6 and TRBJ2-7; TRBD2 matches at 13 bases. Germline V gene data show CDR1 as SGHDT and CDR2 as YYEEEE. The CDR3 runs to 15 residues. V lost 2 bases and J lost 7; bases outside the gene matches: 6. CDR3 sequence: CASSLSTSGRKEQYV. CDR3 coding DNA: TGTGCCAGCAGCTTATCGACTAGCGGGAGGAAGGAGCAGTACGTC.

This chain connects TRBV18 to TRBJ2-1; tentative D call: TRBD1 (5 bases). The CDR3 totals 13 residues. Between the trimmed V and J ends, which lost 4 bases and 5 bases, there was a span of 9 bases. The germline gives CDR1 KGHSH, CDR2 LQKENI. The CDR3 bases are TGTGCCAGCTCACAGACAGAAGACAATGAGCAGTTCTTC. Residues: CASSQTEDNEQFF.

This chain connects TRBV6-6 to TRBJ2-3; 9 nucleotides match TRBD2. CDR1 is MNHNY, CDR2 SVGAGI, per germline (reference sequence). Unmatched junction bases numbered 8, after V lost 4 bases and J lost 3 bases. The CDR3 length is 16 residues. CDR3 coding DNA: TGTGCCAGCAGTTCTCGCTCAGCGGGAGGAACAGATACGCAGTATTTT. It encodes CASSSRSAGGTDTQYF.

The V gene is TRBV4-3, the J gene TRBJ2-3; 12 nucleotides line up with TRBD2. With 1 base clipped from V and 6 bases from J, the junction kept 5 bases outside the gene matches. The CDR3 is 16 amino acids. CDR1 is LGHNA, CDR2 YSLEER, per germline. CDR3 loop: CASSQVTSGGRDTQYF. CDR3 DNA sequence: TGCGCCAGCAGCCAAGTCACTAGCGGGGGGCGTGATACGCAGTATTTT.

The V gene is TRBV7-9, the J gene TRBJ2-1, with D tentatively TRBD2 (5 bases). CDR1 and CDR2 from the germline V gene are SEHNR and FQNEAQ (reference sequence). The CDR3 runs to 15 residues. V was trimmed by 3 bases and J by 8 bases, leaving 17 bases between them. The CDR3 is CASSFGEGETYEQFF. The CDR3 DNA reads as TGTGCCAGCAGCTTCGGCGAGGGAGAGACCTATGAGCAGTTCTTC.

The rearrangement links TRBV28 to TRBJ2-3; possible D gene TRBD2, 5 bases. Trimming pared 7 bases from V and 1 base from J, leaving 9 bases between. In germline, CDR1 is MDHEN, CDR2 SYDVKM. CDR3 size: 13 residues. In nucleotides, the CDR3 is TGTGCCAGCAATCCCGGGGGCACAGATACGCAGTATTTT. Protein product: CASNPGGTDTQYF.

This sequence joins TRBV9 and TRBJ2-3; possibly TRBD2 for D (5 bases). V was pared by 1 base and J by 7 bases, with 19 bases between. CDR3 length: 16 amino acids. Looked up from germline, CDR1 is SGDLS and CDR2 is YYNGEE. DNA of the CDR3: TGTGCCAGCAGCGTACGACCCACTAGGGAGAAAAATACGCAGTATTTT. Translated: CASSVRPTREKNTQYF. The full variable domain, with the rest looked up from reference TRBV9 and TRBJ2-3, is DSGVTQTPKHLITATGQRVTLRCSPRSGDLSVYWYQQSLDQGLQFLIQYYNGEERAKGNILERFSAQQFPDLHSELNLSSLELGDSALYFCASSVRPTREKNTQYFGPGTRLTVL.

The rearrangement uses TRBV9 and TRBJ1-4, with a weak D call TRBD1 (6 bases). CDR1 is SGDLS, CDR2 YYNGEE, per germline. This CDR3 region has 12 residues. V shed 5 bases and J shed 11 bases, with 13 bases lying between them. DNA of the CDR3: TGTGCCAGCAGTCTACTAACAGGGAAACTGTTTTTT. Residues: CASSLLTGKLFF.

In this sample, this clone turned up a few times. The chain couples TRBV15 to TRBJ2-3; 10 nucleotides line up with TRBD1. Germline values: CDR1 LNHNV, CDR2 YYDKDF (reference sequence). The CDR3 is made up of 17 amino acids. The ends lost 1 base at V and 4 bases at J; junction bases unmatched: 8. CDR3 sequence: CATSRVRQGAGADTQYF. The CDR3 nucleotides read TGTGCCACCAGCAGAGTAAGACAGGGGGCAGGGGCAGATACGCAGTATTTT.

This clone turned up a few times. The V gene is TRBV2, the J gene TRBJ2-3, with TRBD2 as a possible D gene (5 bases). The CDR3 loop spans 13 amino acids. V lost 4 bases, J lost 6 bases, and 11 bases lay in between. The germline CDR1 and CDR2 sequences are SNHLY and FYNNEI. Written as DNA, the CDR3 is TGTGCCAGCAGTGTCCCGGGAACGGATACGCAGTATTTT. Its translation is CASSVPGTDTQYF.

The CDR3 nucleotides are TGCGCCAGCAGCCAAGAGAGGCTTTACGAGCAGTACTTC. Translated, it gives CASSQERLYEQYF. V gene TRBV4-1 combines with J gene TRBJ2-7; D remains unclear. Per the germline V gene, CDR1 is MGHRA and CDR2 is YSYEKL. V was pared by 0 bases and J by 4 bases, with 7 bases between. The CDR3 is made up of 13 amino acids.

The chain has TRBV4-1 and TRBJ2-1; 10 bases match TRBD2. This CDR3 comprises 16 residues. The V gene end was trimmed by 0 bases and the J gene end by 11 bases; junction bases not matched to a gene: 10. CDR1 is MGHRA and CDR2 is YSYEKL in the germline V gene. The DNA of the CDR3 is TGCGCCAGCAGCCAAGATTGGGCTAGCGGGGGCCCTAAGCAGTTCTTC. The encoded protein is CASSQDWASGGPKQFF.

The CDR3 sequence is CASSTTGTGAGGYTF. CDR3 in DNA: TGTGCCAGTAGTACCACCGGGACAGGGGCGGGTGGCTACACCTTC. V usage is TRBV19 and J usage is TRBJ1-2; 10 bases map to TRBD1. The J segment lost 7 bases and the V segment lost 4 bases, leaving 9 bases of the junction unmatched. The CDR3 sequence is 15 residues long. From germline, CDR1 is LNHDA and CDR2 SQIVND (reference sequence).

This clone was detected only a few times. The V call is TRBV4-1, the J call TRBJ1-2; 10 positions match TRBD1. Germline trimming cut 1 base from V and 5 bases from J; bases unmatched to any gene: 4. This CDR3 has 15 amino acids. Germline CDR1 and CDR2: MGHRA and YSYEKL. CDR3 sequence (DNA): TGCGCCAGCAGCCAAGGACAGGGGGCGCGGTATGGCTACACCTTC. Translation gives CASSQGQGARYGYTF.

The CDR3 is CASRKGTGEAFF. CDR3 bases: TGTGCCAGCAGGAAGGGTACAGGAGAAGCTTTCTTT. This chain joins TRBV6-5 and TRBJ1-1, with D possibly matching TRBD1 (5 bases). With 6 bases removed from V and 8 bases from J, the gap between germline ends came to 13 bases. CDR1 MNHEY and CDR2 SVGAGI come from the germline V gene. The CDR3 covers 12 residues.

The genes are TRBV6-4 and TRBJ1-2; D not resolved. From germline, CDR1 is MRHNA and CDR2 SNTAGT. The V end was cut by 5 bases, the J end by 2 bases, with 9 bases between. CDR3 length: 13 residues. The CDR3 reads CASSSGRNYGYTF. CDR3 sequence (DNA): TGTGCCAGCAGTTCGGGAAGGAACTATGGCTACACCTTC.

The J gene is TRBJ2-1, the V gene TRBV7-3; maybe TRBD2 (6 bases). The CDR3 has 15 amino acids. Trimming cost V 1 base and J 8 bases, with 15 bases left between them. Germline assignment: CDR1 SGHTA and CDR2 FQGTGA. CDR3 residues: CASSLIGGMADEQFF. Here the CDR3 DNA reads TGTGCCAGCAGCTTAATTGGCGGGATGGCGGATGAGCAGTTCTTC.